A single sample gave rise to the 15 T cell receptor beta chains below, sequenced in a study of T cell responses to AZD1222 COVID-19 vaccine. TCRdb's copy holds only in-frame clones and misses some; the assay was immunoSEQ multiplex PCR. This table has about 120,000 clones, 90% to 95% appearing once. Source: peripheral blood, taken on day 0 of AZD1222 vaccination. The receptor set was obtained from an adult in good health.

The chain joins TRBV24-1 to TRBJ2-1; D is possibly TRBD1 or TRBD2 (8 bases each). This CDR3 contains 20 residues. V was trimmed by 6 bases and J by 5 bases, leaving 31 bases between them. From germline, CDR1 is KGHDR and CDR2 SFDVKD. Written as DNA, the CDR3 is TGTGCCACCAGTATTGGCTGGACTACAGGGGGTTGGGGACTAGACAATGAGCAGTTCTTC. Amino acid sequence: CATSIGWTTGGWGLDNEQFF.

J is TRBJ1-1 and V is TRBV20-1, with 7 bases fitting TRBD1. The CDR3 runs to 11 residues. Germline values: CDR1 DFQATT, CDR2 SNEGSKA (reference sequence). V shed 3 bases and J 8 bases; nucleotides not matched to a gene: 3. The CDR3, as DNA: TGCAGTGCTAGTGGGACAGCAGAAGCTTTCTTT. This translates into CSASGTAEAFF.

V and J are TRBV23-1 and TRBJ1-4; 7 nucleotides agree with TRBD1. TRBV23-1 is an open reading frame, and its role is uncertain. This CDR3 region has 16 residues. J gave up 4 bases and V 8 bases, and 13 bases lay outside the gene matches. The CDR3 here is CASLNPGQELNEKLFF. In DNA form, the CDR3 reads TGCGCCAGCCTTAACCCCGGACAGGAACTTAATGAAAAACTGTTTTTT.

This clone appeared a single time. V and J are TRBV9 and TRBJ2-1; 9 bases are a match to TRBD2. Per germline, CDR1 SGDLS and CDR2 YYNGEE. The CDR3 extends over 16 amino acids. Unmatched junction bases numbered 14, after V lost 4 bases and J lost 9 bases. The chain's CDR3 is CASSPQGSAGGGEQFF. CDR3 nucleotide sequence: TGTGCCAGCAGCCCACAGGGATCAGCGGGAGGCGGTGAGCAGTTCTTC.

J is TRBJ1-5 and V is TRBV4-1; possibly TRBD1 for D (6 bases). This CDR3 has 15 amino acids. Trimming took 0 bases from V and 3 from J, leaving 9 bases between them. Germline loops: CDR1 MGHRA, CDR2 YSYEKL. The CDR3 bases are TGCGCCAGCAGCCAAGAGGGGGCCCACAATCAGCCCCAGCATTTT. This sequence encodes CASSQEGAHNQPQHF.

This clone has a handful of counts. The chain combines TRBV7-9 with TRBJ1-1; D unresolved. Germline assignment: CDR1 SEHNR and CDR2 FQNEAQ (reference sequence). The CDR3 consists of 13 residues. V was shortened by 6 bases and J by 8 bases, with 16 bases between the two germline ends. CDR3 bases: TGTGCCAGCAGTATCTCGATTAGTGGGGAAGCTTTCTTT. Translating it yields CASSISISGEAFF.

The gene calls are TRBV11-2 and TRBJ1-1; D uncertain. Trimming removed 5 bases at V and 5 bases at J, with 18 bases between. This CDR3 contains 15 residues. Germline CDR1 reads SGHAT; CDR2 reads FQNNGV. The CDR3 sequence: CASSRAMGWRTEAFF. The CDR3, as DNA: TGTGCCAGCAGCCGAGCTATGGGGTGGAGGACTGAAGCTTTCTTT.

The chain carries TRBV28 and TRBJ1-1; tentative D call: TRBD1 (5 bases). The germline V and J ends were trimmed by 6 bases and 8 bases, with 13 bases remaining between them. CDR3 length equals 12 residues. CDR1 and CDR2 from the germline V gene are MDHEN and SYDVKM. The CDR3 DNA sequence: TGTGCCAGCAGCACACCGGGACTCGAAGCTTTCTTT. This encodes CASSTPGLEAFF.

The chain has TRBV19 and TRBJ1-2; TRBD1 agrees at 9 bases. The V segment lost 6 bases and the J segment 4 bases; nucleotides outside the gene matches: 6. Germline lookup yields CDR1 LNHDA and CDR2 SQIVND (reference sequence). This CDR3 region has 14 residues. CDR3 nucleotides: TGTGCCAGTAGCCTACAGGGGGCGAGCTATGGCTACACCTTC. As protein: CASSLQGASYGYTF.

The chain joins TRBV11-3 to TRBJ2-5, with 9 bases matching TRBD2. Germline loops: CDR1 SGHNT, CDR2 YENEEA. Trimming took 1 base from V and 1 from J; bases not matched to a gene: 10. The CDR3 is 18 residues long. The CDR3 nucleotides are TGTGCCAGCAGCTTAGGGGGCTGGACTAGCGACCTCCAAGAGACCCAGTACTTC. Amino acid sequence: CASSLGGWTSDLQETQYF.

The rearrangement links TRBV2 to TRBJ1-5, with unresolved D. Trimming stripped 8 bases from V and 3 bases from J, with 11 bases between. This CDR3 has 13 amino acids. Germline CDR1 is SNHLY and CDR2 is FYNNEI. The CDR3 coding sequence is TGTGCCAGCTCCGGGTCCTTCAATCAGCCCCAGCATTTT. Translation: CASSGSFNQPQHF.

The chain couples TRBV6-6 to TRBJ1-6, with D tentatively TRBD1 (6 bases). Germline V gene lookup returns CDR1 MNHNY and CDR2 SVGAGI (reference sequence). V lost 5 bases, J lost 7 bases, and 21 bases lay in between. The CDR3 spans 17 residues. CDR3 DNA sequence: TGTGCCAGCAGTCCCCAGGGGACGTTCCCTAAGAATTCACCCCTCCACTTT. This sequence encodes CASSPQGTFPKNSPLHF.

The chain employs TRBV7-2 and TRBJ2-7; D possibly corresponds to TRBD2 (5 bases). The CDR3 runs 14 residues. Germline CDR1 is SGHTA and CDR2 is FQGNSA. The V end lost 8 bases, the J end lost 0 bases, and 14 bases lay between the germline ends. CDR3 nucleotides: TGTGCCAGCCGCGCGGGCCGGAACTCCTACGAGCAGTACTTC. Amino acids: CASRAGRNSYEQYF.

This chain connects TRBV11-3 to TRBJ2-7; perhaps TRBD1 as D (5 bases). Germline values: CDR1 SGHNT, CDR2 YENEEA. Trimming took 5 bases from V and 2 from J, leaving 13 bases between them. This CDR3 has 14 amino acids. The chain's CDR3 is CASSPSRVPYEQYF. In DNA, the CDR3 is TGTGCCAGCAGCCCATCCAGGGTTCCCTACGAGCAGTACTTC.

This chain joins TRBV5-5 and TRBJ1-5, with 7 nucleotides matching TRBD1. V was pared by 7 bases and J by 4 bases, with 11 bases of the junction left unmatched. The CDR3 contains 15 residues. Germline-derived CDR1 and CDR2 are SGHKS and YYEKEE (reference sequence). The CDR3 protein is CASQRSGQANQPQHF. The CDR3 DNA follows: TGTGCCAGCCAAAGATCAGGACAGGCAAATCAGCCCCAGCATTTT. Combining the CDR3 with reference TRBV5-5 and TRBJ1-5 gives the whole variable domain DAGVTQSPTHLIKTRGQQVTLRCSPISGHKSVSWYQQVLGQGPQFIFQYYEKEERGRGNFPDRFSARQFPNYSSELNVNALLLGDSALYLCASQRSGQANQPQHFGDGTRLSIL.